The 25 T cell receptor beta chains listed next were all sequenced from one sample in a study of OX40 agonist ivuxolimab in advanced cancers. This table comes from immunoSEQ multiplex PCR, and its TCRdb copy is limited to in-frame clones, with some not included. The sample lists around 150,000 clones, about nine tenths occurring once. The material was CD4+ or CD8+ T cells sorted from blood, obtained in a trial of the OX40 agonist ivuxolimab. The receptors originated from an adult with an advanced solid tumor such as melanoma, head and neck, liver or kidney cancer.

The chain combines TRBV5-1 with TRBJ2-5, with 13 positions matching TRBD2. CDR1 SGHRS and CDR2 YFSETQ come from the germline V gene. The CDR3 loop spans 16 amino acids. With 1 base clipped from V and 4 bases from J, the junction kept 4 bases outside the gene matches. The DNA of the CDR3 is TGCGCCAGCAGCTTGTTGAGGACTAGCGGGAGAGAGACCCAGTACTTC. Translation: CASSLLRTSGRETQYF.

V gene TRBV5-1 combines with J gene TRBJ2-7, with D possibly being TRBD2 (7 bases). Germline lookup yields CDR1 SGHRS and CDR2 YFSETQ. Deletions cut 4 bases from V and 5 bases from J, with 19 bases between. The CDR3 has 15 amino acids. In DNA form, the CDR3 reads TGCGCCAGCAGCAGGGACGCGGGGGACATCGACGAGCAGTACTTC. Translation gives CASSRDAGDIDEQYF.

The J gene is TRBJ2-7, the V gene TRBV5-4; tentative D call: TRBD1 (5 bases). The germline gives CDR1 SGHNT, CDR2 YYREEE (reference sequence). The V end was cut by 4 bases, the J end by 0 bases, with 14 bases between. There are 15 residues in the CDR3. This chain's CDR3 is CASSLGQGNSYEQYF. The CDR3, as DNA: TGTGCCAGCAGCCTGGGTCAGGGAAACTCCTACGAGCAGTACTTC. Filled out from reference TRBV5-4 and TRBJ2-7, the complete variable domain reads ETGVTQSPTHLIKTRGQQVTLRCSSQSGHNTVSWYQQALGQGPQFIFQYYREEENGRGNFPPRFSGLQFPNYSSELNVNALELDDSALYLCASSLGQGNSYEQYFGPGTRLTVT.

The rearrangement joins TRBV28 to TRBJ1-5; 9 positions agree with TRBD1. This CDR3 has 16 amino acids. J lost 1 base, V lost 5 bases, and 6 bases had no gene match. From germline, CDR1 is MDHEN and CDR2 SYDVKM. The DNA for the CDR3 is TGTGCCAGCAGTCGCTCCGGGACAGGGAGCAATCAGCCCCAGCATTTT. The encoded protein is CASSRSGTGSNQPQHF.

The chain has TRBV27 and TRBJ2-3, with a possible D match to TRBD1 (5 bases). Between the trimmed V and J ends, which lost 5 bases and 0 bases, there was a span of 12 bases. The germline CDR1 and CDR2 sequences are MNHEY and SMNVEV (reference sequence). The CDR3 consists of 15 residues. The CDR3 bases are TGTGCCAGCAGTACCTGGGGCACCAGCACAGATACGCAGTATTTT. As protein: CASSTWGTSTDTQYF.

The V call is TRBV4-3, the J call TRBJ2-7; TRBD2 might be the D (6 bases). Germline V gene lookup returns CDR1 LGHNA and CDR2 YSLEER. This CDR3 has 16 residues. V lost 1 base and J lost 2, with 15 bases in between. The CDR3 sequence: CASSQVPGLPTYEQYF. For the CDR3, the DNA is TGCGCCAGCAGCCAAGTTCCGGGACTCCCCACCTACGAGCAGTACTTC.

The V gene is TRBV19, the J gene TRBJ2-7; 8 bases line up with TRBD1. Germline V CDR1 and CDR2: LNHDA, SQIVND (reference sequence). This CDR3 has 14 amino acids. V trimming: 3 bases; J trimming: 7 bases; junction bases outside the gene matches: 8. The CDR3 loop is CASSIQQGAREQYF. The CDR3 nucleotides read TGTGCCAGTAGTATTCAGCAGGGGGCGCGAGAGCAGTACTTC.

The chain combines TRBV5-1 with TRBJ2-5; D tentatively fits TRBD1 or TRBD2 (5 bases each). V was clipped by 5 bases and J by 5 bases, with 13 bases between them. This CDR3 is built from 13 residues. Germline lookup yields CDR1 SGHRS and CDR2 YFSETQ. The CDR3 coding sequence is TGCGCCAGCAGATCCGGGACCGTTGAGACCCAGTACTTC. Residues: CASRSGTVETQYF.

The chain combines TRBV7-3 with TRBJ2-1; D remains ambiguous. V gave up 5 bases and J gave up 10 bases, with 15 bases separating them. The germline V gene encodes CDR1 SGHTA and CDR2 FQGTGA. The length of the CDR3 is 13 residues. The CDR3, as DNA: TGTGCCAGCAGCCCCCATTTGACGAACGAGCAGTTCTTC. As protein: CASSPHLTNEQFF.

The chain recombines TRBV28 with TRBJ1-2; 9 bases are shared with TRBD1. In germline, CDR1 is MDHEN, CDR2 SYDVKM. The CDR3 consists of 12 residues. V dropped 6 bases and J dropped 8; count of bases not matched to a gene: 4. In DNA form, the CDR3 reads TGTGCCAGCAGACAGGGGGCCGGAGGCTACACCTTC. This sequence encodes CASRQGAGGYTF.

This sequence joins TRBV19 and TRBJ1-1; 8 nucleotides match TRBD1. This CDR3 is 16 amino acids long. Germline CDR1 and CDR2: LNHDA and SQIVND (reference sequence). Germline trimming cut 4 bases from V and 1 base from J; bases unmatched to any gene: 8. The chain's CDR3 is CASSTWLQGGNTEAFF. CDR3 DNA: TGTGCCAGTAGTACCTGGCTACAGGGGGGGAACACTGAAGCTTTCTTT.

With regard to this clone: In the same sample, other DNA sequences code for this CDR3. V and J are TRBV18 and TRBJ2-5; D uncertain. The CDR3 consists of 11 residues. The ends were cut back, 1 base at V and 3 bases at J, with 0 bases in the middle. Looked up from germline, CDR1 is KGHSH and CDR2 is LQKENI. The CDR3 DNA follows: TGTGCCAGCTCACCACAAGAGACCCAGTACTTC. Protein sequence: CASSPQETQYF.

This clone was observed a single time. The V and J genes are TRBV2 and TRBJ2-1; D possibly corresponds to TRBD2 (6 bases). Germline V gene lookup returns CDR1 SNHLY and CDR2 FYNNEI. With 4 bases removed from V and 0 bases from J, the gap between germline ends came to 13 bases. The CDR3 loop spans 16 amino acids. DNA of the CDR3: TGTGCCAGCAGTGTTAGAGCGGGCCCCTCCTACAATGAGCAGTTCTTC. Its translation is CASSVRAGPSYNEQFF.

The chain employs TRBV15 and TRBJ2-1, with TRBD2 identical over 9 bases. This CDR3 is built from 16 residues. The V gene's germline CDR1 is LNHNV and CDR2 YYDKDF (reference sequence). The ends lost 1 base at V and 9 bases at J; junction bases unmatched: 10. The CDR3, as DNA: TGTGCCACCAGCAGAGGGACGGTAGCGGGAGTAGGTGAGCAGTTCTTC. Protein product: CATSRGTVAGVGEQFF.

The J gene is TRBJ2-2, the V gene TRBV14; 7 positions match TRBD2. Germline CDR1 SGHDN, CDR2 FVKESK. The CDR3 has 16 amino acids. Losses at the gene ends were 4 bases for V and 2 bases for J; bases not matched to a gene: 7. In DNA, the CDR3 is TGTGCCAGCAGCCGGGGGGGAACAGCTAACACCGGGGAGCTGTTTTTT. It translates to CASSRGGTANTGELFF.

V and J are TRBV9 and TRBJ2-3; 7 bases map to TRBD2. The CDR3 covers 16 residues. With V trimmed by 0 bases and J by 2 bases, 6 bases remained unmatched. The germline CDR1 and CDR2 sequences are SGDLS and YYNGEE. The CDR3, as DNA: TGTGCCAGCAGCGTAGATGGCGGGAGCGCCACAGATACGCAGTATTTT. Translation gives CASSVDGGSATDTQYF.

This chain connects TRBV19 to TRBJ1-5, with D possibly TRBD1 on 6 matching bases. V gave up 4 bases and J gave up 0 bases, with 28 bases separating them. This CDR3 spans 21 amino acids. Germline assignment: CDR1 LNHDA and CDR2 SQIVND (reference sequence). CDR3 amino acids: CASSTPSSLGQIAYSNQPQHF. The CDR3 DNA reads TGTGCCAGTAGTACCCCCTCCTCTCTTGGACAGATTGCTTATAGCAATCAGCCCCAGCATTTT.

This clone was recorded once. The chain combines TRBV7-9 with TRBJ2-1; 8 nucleotides agree with TRBD2. CDR3 length equals 15 residues. V lost 5 bases and J lost 6; bases outside the gene matches: 9. CDR1 is SEHNR, CDR2 FQNEAQ, per germline (reference sequence). The CDR3 DNA is TGTGCCAGCAGCCTTAAAGGAGCGGGAGTCAATGAGCAGTTCTTC. It specifies CASSLKGAGVNEQFF.

In this sample, this clone turned up once. The chain links TRBV27 to TRBJ2-7; a weak D match, TRBD2 (5 bases). Trimming took 5 bases from V and 7 from J, leaving 12 bases between them. This CDR3 is built from 12 residues. Germline lookup yields CDR1 MNHEY and CDR2 SMNVEV (reference sequence). The CDR3 loop reads CASSPVTGEQYF. For the CDR3, the DNA is TGTGCCAGCAGTCCCGTGACGGGGGAGCAGTACTTC.

The rearrangement joins TRBV28 to TRBJ1-2; D remains ambiguous. Germline values: CDR1 MDHEN, CDR2 SYDVKM. Trimming removed 4 bases from V and 9 bases from J, with 15 bases in between. This CDR3 has 13 amino acids. CDR3 in amino acids: CASSSFLGISYTF. CDR3 DNA: TGTGCCAGCAGTTCCTTCCTAGGGATAAGCTACACCTTC.

The V and J genes are TRBV29-1 and TRBJ2-2; 7 bases are a match to TRBD1. The CDR3 runs to 14 residues. V dropped 3 bases and J dropped 0; count of bases not matched to a gene: 1. Looked up from germline, CDR1 is SQVTM and CDR2 is ANQGSEA. CDR3 nucleotide sequence: TGCAGCGTTGAGGACAGGTCGAACACCGGGGAGCTGTTTTTT. Translating it yields CSVEDRSNTGELFF.

V and J are TRBV4-3 and TRBJ2-1, with D hard to call. There are 12 residues in the CDR3. Trimming took off 0 bases at V and 6 bases at J, with 3 bases between the two ends. Germline values: CDR1 LGHNA, CDR2 YSLEER. DNA for the CDR3: TGCGCCAGCAGCCAAGATCTCAATGAGCAGTTCTTC. It translates to CASSQDLNEQFF.

As DNA, the CDR3 is TGTGCCAGCAGCTTTTCCCCACTAGCGGGAGCGGACGAGCAGTACTTC. Amino acids: CASSFSPLAGADEQYF. The rearrangement links TRBV13 to TRBJ2-7, with 11 bases that match TRBD2. Trimming cost V 3 bases and J 5 bases; bases outside gene matches: 9. Per germline, CDR1 PRHDT and CDR2 FYEKMQ (reference sequence). The CDR3 consists of 16 residues.

This clone was seen a handful of times. The V and J genes are TRBV10-1 and TRBJ1-5; D gene unclear. The V gene's germline CDR1 is WNHNN and CDR2 SYGVQD (reference sequence). The V end was cut by 0 bases, the J end by 5 bases, with 5 bases between. The CDR3 covers 13 residues. Written as DNA, the CDR3 is TGCGCCAGCAGTGAGTCCCGGGATCAGCCCCAGCATTTT. This encodes CASSESRDQPQHF.

The V call is TRBV19, the J call TRBJ2-1; 7 nucleotides agree with TRBD1. The J segment lost 3 bases and the V segment lost 5 bases, leaving 7 bases of the junction unmatched. Germline-derived CDR1 and CDR2 are LNHDA and SQIVND (reference sequence). The CDR3 is 15 residues long. The CDR3 bases are TGTGCCAGTAGTGGACGGGACAGCAGCTACAATGAGCAGTTCTTC. Translating it yields CASSGRDSSYNEQFF.